The clone carrying this TCR beta chain was detected only once. This sample was included in a study of T cell responses to AZD1222 COVID-19 vaccine. TCRdb keeps only in-frame clones here, not all; method: immunoSEQ multiplex PCR. The data contain roughly 67,000 clones, 85% to 90% of them seen just once; the ten biggest clones take up less than 9%. Source: peripheral blood, taken on day 0 of AZD1222 vaccination. The source is an adult in good health.

Here the CDR3 reads CASSLGAASSGNTIYF. In DNA, the CDR3 is TGTGCCAGCAGCTTAGGGGCAGCCAGCTCTGGAAACACCATATATTTT. This rearrangement joins TRBV11-2 to TRBJ1-3; D is unresolved. Germline CDR1 SGHAT, CDR2 FQNNGV. This CDR3 spans 16 amino acids. Trimming pared 1 base from V and 0 bases from J, leaving 10 bases between.